The 6 T cell receptor beta chains presented below share a single source sample, sequenced in a study of blood T cell repertoires in COVID-19. Only in-frame clones appear in the TCRdb table, and some are missing; sequencing was by immunoSEQ multiplex PCR. This sample has under 200,000 clones, with around 80% found just once. Source material: peripheral blood. The receptors originated from a woman in her 70s with COVID-19, enrolled during active disease.

The genes are TRBV2 and TRBJ2-2, with a weak D call TRBD1 (7 bases). The ends were cut back, 6 bases at V and 5 bases at J, with 19 bases in the middle. The length of the CDR3 is 16 residues. Germline assignment: CDR1 SNHLY and CDR2 FYNNEI. The CDR3 region has the DNA TGTGCCAGCAGCCAGCAAGGGGGCGCGGGAACCGGGGAGCTGTTTTTT. Residues: CASSQQGGAGTGELFF.

In DNA form, the CDR3 reads TGTGCCAGCAGCTTGACTAGCGGGAGTTTTGGTACGCAGTATTTT. Translated: CASSLTSGSFGTQYF. V usage is TRBV7-2 and J usage is TRBJ2-3, with TRBD2 matching 12 bases. V lost 3 bases to trimming and J lost 8 bases; unmatched junction nucleotides: 6. CDR3 length: 15 amino acids. CDR1 SGHTA and CDR2 FQGNSA come from the germline V gene.

This chain uses TRBV5-1 with TRBJ2-1, with D hard to call. This CDR3 comprises 16 residues. Trimming took 3 bases from V and 3 from J, leaving 16 bases between them. Germline-derived CDR1 and CDR2 are SGHRS and YFSETQ. The CDR3 bases are TGCGCCAGCAGCTCGAGAGCCGGTCGCAACTACAATGAGCAGTTCTTC. It translates to CASSSRAGRNYNEQFF.

The genes are TRBV5-1 and TRBJ1-1, with D maybe TRBD1 (6 bases). Germline V gene data show CDR1 as SGHRS and CDR2 as YFSETQ. V was clipped by 1 base and J by 1 base, with 11 bases between them. The CDR3 runs to 15 residues. The CDR3 region has the DNA TGCGCCAGCAGCTTGTTCATACAGGGGAACACTGAAGCTTTCTTT. This sequence encodes CASSLFIQGNTEAFF.

The chain recombines TRBV10-3 with TRBJ2-2, with 9 bases matching TRBD2. The ends lost 4 bases at V and 5 bases at J; junction bases unmatched: 5. This CDR3 has 15 amino acids. Germline V gene lookup returns CDR1 ENHRY and CDR2 SYGVKD. The CDR3 sequence: CAISGRAGGTGELFF. CDR3 coding DNA: TGTGCCATCAGTGGAAGAGCGGGGGGTACCGGGGAGCTGTTTTTT.

A single count supports this clone. This chain links TRBV11-2 with TRBJ2-1; 7 bases fit TRBD1. V was clipped by 5 bases and J by 3 bases; unmatched bases: 4. CDR3 length: 14 amino acids. Germline lookup yields CDR1 SGHAT and CDR2 FQNNGV. CDR3 bases: TGTGCCAGCAGCCGGGACAGAGACTACAATGAGCAGTTCTTC. Translated, it gives CASSRDRDYNEQFF.